This note documents a single T cell receptor beta chain sequence. Other DNA sequences from this sample encode an identical CDR3 as well. Original processing methods: Counts of nucleated cells, estimated from reference gene primer amplification, were obtained. Sequenced by immunoSEQ multiplex PCR; TCRdb stores in-frame clones only, minus some. That table gives V, J and clone size, and the DNA gave D and trimming. Of about 230,000 clones listed, over 70% were seen once; the top ten hold roughly 7.9%. This sample was taken from a study of blood T cell repertoires in COVID-19. As for the study in general: The samples span acute and convalescent COVID-19 from the United States, Italy and Spain. Sources were T cells, B-cell-depleted T cells, or PBMCs; the material itself was cDNA or gDNA.

V dropped 2 bases and J dropped 2 bases, with 10 bases sitting between them. Per the germline V gene, CDR1 is SGHRS and CDR2 is YFSETQ. This CDR3 spans 14 amino acids. This TCR was recovered from a woman over 75 with acute or convalescent COVID-19. The material sequenced was peripheral blood. The rearrangement uses TRBV5-1 and TRBJ1-1; perhaps TRBD1 as D (6 bases). Written as DNA, the CDR3 is TGCGCCAGCAGCTTTGGGGGCGGTAACACTGAAGCTTTCTTT. It yields the protein CASSFGGGNTEAFF.